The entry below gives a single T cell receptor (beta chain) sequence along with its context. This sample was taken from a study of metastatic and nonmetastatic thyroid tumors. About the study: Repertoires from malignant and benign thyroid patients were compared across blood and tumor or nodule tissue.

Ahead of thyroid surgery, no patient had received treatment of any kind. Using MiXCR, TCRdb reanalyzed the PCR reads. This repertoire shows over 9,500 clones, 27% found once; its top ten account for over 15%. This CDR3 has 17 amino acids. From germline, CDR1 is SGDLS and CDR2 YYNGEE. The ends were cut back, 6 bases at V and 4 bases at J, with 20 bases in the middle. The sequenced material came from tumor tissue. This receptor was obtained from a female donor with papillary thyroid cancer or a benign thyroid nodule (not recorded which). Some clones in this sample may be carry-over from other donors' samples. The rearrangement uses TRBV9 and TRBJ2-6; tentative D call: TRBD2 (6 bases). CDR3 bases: TGTGCCAGCATCTTCCCTGTAGTGGCGGGAGGGGCCAACGTCCTGACTTTC. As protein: CASIFPVVAGGANVLTF.